The 19 T cell receptor beta chains below all came from one sample that was sequenced in a study of cytomegalovirus exposure and HLA in healthy donors. PCR was performed using 60 Vbeta and 13 Jbeta primers. Measured with immunoSEQ multiplex PCR; TCRdb has only the in-frame clones, and not every one. Of 150,000 to 200,000 clones in the sample, approximately 86% were seen once. The sequencing input was PBMCs. The receptors were gathered from a male donor in good health and CMV-seronegative.

The rearrangement links TRBV19 to TRBJ1-2; 10 bases map to TRBD1. This CDR3 has 16 residues. Germline assignment: CDR1 LNHDA and CDR2 SQIVND (reference sequence). Germline trimming cut 4 bases from V and 7 bases from J; bases unmatched to any gene: 12. CDR3 in DNA: TGTGCCAGTAGTAAAGGACCCGACAGGGGGCATATTGGCTACACCTTC. Its protein is CASSKGPDRGHIGYTF.

The CDR3 DNA follows: TGTGCCAGCAGTCCTGACCTAGCGATCTACGAGCAGTACTTC. Amino acid sequence: CASSPDLAIYEQYF. J is TRBJ2-7 and V is TRBV7-9; a weak D match, TRBD2 (6 bases). The CDR3 sequence is 14 residues long. Germline CDR1 is SEHNR and CDR2 is FQNEAQ (reference sequence). Trimming pared 6 bases from V and 3 bases from J, leaving 15 bases between.

This clone appeared once. The chain couples TRBV18 to TRBJ1-4; 8 bases align to TRBD1. Germline-derived CDR1 and CDR2 are KGHSH and LQKENI. V was pared by 3 bases and J by 7 bases, with 7 bases of the junction left unmatched. There are 15 residues in the CDR3. In nucleotides, the CDR3 is TGTGCCAGCTCACCTTTCGGGACAGGTACTGAAAAACTGTTTTTT. Encoded protein: CASSPFGTGTEKLFF. Drawing the rest from reference TRBV18 and TRBJ1-4, the complete variable domain is NAGVMQNPRHLVRRRGQEARLRCSPMKGHSHVYWYRQLPEEGLKFMVYLQKENIIDESGMPKERFSAEFPKEGPSILRIQQVVRGDSAAYFCASSPFGTGTEKLFFGSGTQLSVL.

This chain uses TRBV10-3 with TRBJ1-2; D might be TRBD1 (5 bases). V dropped 2 bases and J dropped 6 bases, with 7 bases sitting between them. Germline V gene lookup returns CDR1 ENHRY and CDR2 SYGVKD. CDR3 length: 12 amino acids. The DNA of the CDR3 is TGTGCCATCAGTGAGGCCAGGGATGGCTACACCTTC. Translating gives CAISEARDGYTF.

This clone showed up just once. The chain couples TRBV30 to TRBJ2-7; maybe TRBD2 (7 bases). This CDR3 has 14 residues. CDR1 and CDR2 from the germline V gene are GTSNPN and SVGIG (reference sequence). Trimming left V 3 bases short and J 6 bases short, with 18 bases between. CDR3 in amino acids: CAWRGRGSVREQYF. For the CDR3, the DNA is TGTGCCTGGAGGGGGAGGGGGAGTGTCCGCGAGCAGTACTTC.

V usage is TRBV5-1 and J usage is TRBJ2-3, with 9 positions matching TRBD2. Germline CDR1 and CDR2: SGHRS and YFSETQ. With V trimmed by 0 bases and J by 1 base, 6 bases remained unmatched. CDR3 size: 17 residues. CDR3 region: CASSLGPASGGTDTQYF. In DNA, the CDR3 is TGCGCCAGCAGCTTGGGACCCGCTAGCGGGGGCACAGATACGCAGTATTTT.

The chain employs TRBV4-1 and TRBJ2-5; D gene uncertain. Near its end, the DNA agrees better with TRBJ2-7, so the J call may be wrong. Per germline, CDR1 MGHRA and CDR2 YSYEKL. The CDR3 has 15 amino acids. The CDR3, as DNA: TGCGCCAGCAGCCAAGGAAGAACTGATACCTACGAGCAGTACTTC. It encodes CASSQGRTDTYEQYF.

A note on this clone: Other DNA sequences in this specimen translate into the identical CDR3. The V call is TRBV18, the J call TRBJ2-5; D might be TRBD1 (5 bases). V lost 3 bases and J 5 bases, leaving 7 bases between the germline ends. The V gene's germline CDR1 is KGHSH and CDR2 LQKENI. CDR3 length: 12 residues. The CDR3 sequence is CASSPPGETQYF. The CDR3 nucleotides read TGTGCCAGCTCACCCCCAGGGGAGACCCAGTACTTC.

This chain links TRBV11-3 with TRBJ1-5; D is possibly TRBD1 (5 bases). CDR1 is SGHNT and CDR2 is YENEEA in the germline V gene. Trimming took 7 bases from V and 7 from J, leaving 17 bases between them. This CDR3 spans 14 amino acids. The CDR3 DNA sequence: TGTGCCAGCACCTGGGGGGGGGAAGGACAGCCCCAGCATTTT. It codes for CASTWGGEGQPQHF.

The chain combines TRBV21-1 with TRBJ1-6. TRBV21-1 is a recognized pseudogene. The CDR3 covers 13 residues. The CDR3 here is CASTPGENSPLHF. The CDR3 region has the DNA TGTGCCAGCACCCCGGGTGAAAATTCACCCCTCCACTTT.

Concerning this clone: The junction and the germline gene differ at one end; a read error may be behind it. Other nucleotide sequences in the sample specify the same CDR3. V is TRBV9 and J is TRBJ1-6; no reliable D call. This CDR3 is built from 17 residues. Germline CDR1 is SGDLS and CDR2 is YYNGEE. The CDR3 here is CASSATSLTVGNSPLHF. The CDR3 DNA follows: TGTGCCAGCAGCGCAACTAGTCTTACGGTGGGAAATTCACCTCTCCACTTT.

This clone was seen only a few times. V usage is TRBV5-5 and J usage is TRBJ1-2; 10 bases fit TRBD1. Germline assignment: CDR1 SGHKS and CDR2 YYEKEE (reference sequence). The CDR3 length is 14 residues. Losses at the gene ends were 8 bases for V and 5 bases for J; bases not matched to a gene: 9. DNA for the CDR3: TGTGCCAGTATGACAGGGGGCGAGGGGTATGGCTACACCTTC. Its translation: CASMTGGEGYGYTF.

The V call is TRBV6-1, the J call TRBJ1-4, with TRBD1 matching over 8 bases. The germline CDR1 and CDR2 sequences are MNHNS and SASEGT. V trimming: 9 bases; J trimming: 10 bases; junction bases outside the gene matches: 4. The CDR3 runs 11 residues. The CDR3 DNA reads as TGTGCCAGTACGGACAGGGCAAAACTGTTTTTT. Protein: CASTDRAKLFF.

The chain recombines TRBV4-3 with TRBJ2-1; 8 bases agree with TRBD1. V dropped 0 bases and J dropped 7; count of bases not matched to a gene: 5. Germline-derived CDR1 and CDR2 are LGHNA and YSLEER. CDR3 length: 15 amino acids. DNA of the CDR3: TGCGCCAGCAGCCAAGATCGGACAGGGCGTAATGAGCAGTTCTTC. Encoded protein: CASSQDRTGRNEQFF.

The chain joins TRBV30 to TRBJ2-7; 7 nucleotides match TRBD1. In germline, CDR1 is GTSNPN, CDR2 SVGIG (reference sequence). This CDR3 is 13 amino acids long. Unmatched junction bases numbered 12, after V lost 3 bases and J lost 10 bases. The DNA of the CDR3 is TGTGCCTGGAGGGCCCCTTCTCGGACAGGCCAGTACTTC. Translation: CAWRAPSRTGQYF.

This clone appeared a few times. This chain connects TRBV11-2 to TRBJ1-3; D may be TRBD1 (6 bases). Looked up from germline, CDR1 is SGHAT and CDR2 is FQNNGV. This CDR3 spans 19 amino acids. With 10 bases removed from V and 0 bases from J, the gap between germline ends came to 28 bases. The CDR3 coding sequence is TGTGCCACCTTGGGCACGGAGGACACGTGGACAGCCTCTGGAAACACCATATATTTT. As protein: CATLGTEDTWTASGNTIYF.

Comments on this clone: One end of the junction fails to match germline, which may point to a read error. V usage is TRBV5-1 and J usage is TRBJ2-5; maybe TRBD2 (6 bases). The CDR3 is 14 amino acids. Germline V gene data show CDR1 as SGHRS and CDR2 as YFSETQ. The CDR3 DNA sequence: TGCGCCAGCAACTTGGGACTCACCGCTGAGACCCAGTACTTC. This translates into CASNLGLTAETQYF.

The chain combines TRBV2 with TRBJ2-5; D gene uncertain. Trimming left V 6 bases short and J 5 bases short, with 4 bases between. CDR3 size: 10 residues. Germline V gene data show CDR1 as SNHLY and CDR2 as FYNNEI. CDR3 nucleotides: TGTGCCAGCAGGAGGGAGACCCAGTACTTC. Translating it yields CASRRETQYF.

The V call is TRBV4-3, the J call TRBJ2-5; 12 bases are a match to TRBD2. The CDR3 consists of 16 residues. Germline CDR1 reads LGHNA; CDR2 reads YSLEER. The ends lost 3 bases at V and 5 bases at J; junction bases unmatched: 7. For the CDR3, the DNA is TGCGCCAGCAGCCATAAGACTAGCGGGAGTTGGGAGACCCAGTACTTC. Encoded protein: CASSHKTSGSWETQYF.